The rows below give T cell receptor beta chains drawn from one sample of a study of blood T cell repertoires in COVID-19. The data were produced by immunoSEQ multiplex PCR, yet TCRdb's version contains in-frame clones alone and is incomplete. The sample lists roughly 210,000 clones; less than 90% were seen once. The sample comprised peripheral blood. The source is a man between 70 and 80 years old with acute or convalescent COVID-19. Both conserved end residues are part of each CDR3. The D gene is left open where the match is weak. Rows may omit the clone size; those that give it use once, few, many or a size class.

d_call,v_call,clone_size,j_call,cdr3_nt,cdr3_aa
TRBD2,TRBV19,NA,TRBJ2-7,TGTGCCAGTACTCCGAGCGGGAGGTTTTACGAGCAGTACTTC,CASTPSGRFYEQYF
NA,TRBV9,few,TRBJ1-2,TGTGCCAGCACCCCATCGGACACCCTATTCTATGGCTACACCTTC,CASTPSDTLFYGYTF
NA,TRBV4-3,NA,TRBJ1-1,TGCGCCAGCAGCCGAACAGTGAACACTGAAGCTTTCTTT,CASSRTVNTEAFF
NA,TRBV18,NA,TRBJ1-1,TGTGCCAGCTCACCGGGGCGACTGATGAACACTGAAGCTTTCTTT,CASSPGRLMNTEAFF
NA,TRBV9,NA,TRBJ2-6,TGTGCCAGCAGCGGAATTCCTACTGGGGCCAACGTCCTGACTTTC,CASSGIPTGANVLTF
NA,TRBV11-2,NA,TRBJ2-3,TGTGCCAGCAGCCTTGGGACTCCTAGCACAGATACGCAGTATTTT,CASSLGTPSTDTQYF
TRBD2,TRBV15,NA,TRBJ2-5,TGTGCCACCAGCAGAGATCTAGCGGGAGTCGGAGAGACCCAGTACTTC,CATSRDLAGVGETQYF
TRBD1,TRBV5-1,once,TRBJ2-3,TGCGCCAGCAGCGCGGGACAGGGGTTGAGAGATACGCAGTATTTT,CASSAGQGLRDTQYF
NA,TRBV7-9,once,TRBJ1-4,TGTGCCAGCAGCATCGCACAGGGAGTTGGGGGAAAACTGTTTTTT,CASSIAQGVGGKLFF
TRBD2,TRBV7-3,NA,TRBJ2-3,TGTGCCAGCAGCTCTTCGGGGGGTTCTGCAGATACGCAGTATTTT,CASSSSGGSADTQYF
NA,TRBV21-1,NA,TRBJ2-7,TGTGCCAGCACCTATTATATCGGGACAGGGTACGAGCAGTACTTC,CASTYYIGTGYEQYF
NA,TRBV3-1/TRBV3-2,NA,TRBJ2-1,TGTGCCAGCAGCCACAGAGGGAGACTGCTCTACAATGAGCAGTTCTTC,CASSHRGRLLYNEQFF
TRBD2,TRBV6-5,NA,TRBJ2-5,TGTGCCAGCAGTAGGACTAGCGGGACACAAGAGACCCAGTACTTC,CASSRTSGTQETQYF
NA,TRBV7-9,NA,TRBJ1-1,TGTGCCAGCAGTTTTCATTACACTGAAGCTTTCTTT,CASSFHYTEAFF
NA,TRBV6-5,once,TRBJ2-7,TGTGCCAGCAGGCGAGTTACTAGCTCCTACGAGCAGTACTTC,CASRRVTSSYEQYF